This T cell receptor (beta chain) originates from a study of T-cell memory formation after mild COVID-19. Background on the study: TCR clusters largely stayed donor specific. General study results and limits: The main location of contracting CD4+ clones was CM and EM, and that of contracting CD8+ clones was EMRA.

One entry per CDR3 protein, called by TCRdb with MiXCR from the 5' RACE reads. The table lists roughly 320,000 distinct CDR3 sequences, under 30% of them singletons, with less than 15% in the top ten. Turning to this clonotype: Its target is not known.

The CDR3 is 15 residues long. Germline V CDR1 and CDR2: SGHTA, FQGTGA. V shed 5 bases and J 11 bases; nucleotides not matched to a gene: 9. The sample taken for sequencing was PBMCs or a T cell subset sorted from them (not recorded which). The chain carries TRBV7-3 and TRBJ2-3; 14 bases agree with TRBD2. The clonotype was recovered from an adult woman who had mild COVID-19 (a few samples of this study predate the infection). Cell type and time point are not known. Written as DNA, the CDR3 is TGTGCCAGCAGCCCGGGGACTAGCGGGGGAGGTAGGCAGTATTTT. Its translation is CASSPGTSGGGRQYF.